Below, 15 T cell receptor beta chains from the same sample are listed, as sequenced in a study of cytomegalovirus exposure and HLA in healthy donors. The protocol was immunoSEQ multiplex PCR, while the TCRdb copy is restricted to in-frame clones and leaves out a portion. This sample has some 61,000 clones, with 97% found just once. The specimen was PBMCs. The receptors were gathered from a woman between 18 and 29 years old in good health and CMV-seropositive.

J is TRBJ2-6 and V is TRBV27; perhaps TRBD2 as D (7 bases). V was cut by 8 bases and J by 0 bases, with 20 bases left in between. CDR1 MNHEY and CDR2 SMNVEV come from the germline V gene (reference sequence). The CDR3 is 18 amino acids. CDR3 sequence (DNA): TGTGCCAGCGGATTGGGGGGGGCCAGGATCTCTGGGGCCAACGTCCTGACTTTC. It is translated as CASGLGGARISGANVLTF.

This clone is a singleton in its sample. The J gene is TRBJ1-2, the V gene TRBV29-1, with a tentative D call TRBD1 (5 bases). In germline, CDR1 is SQVTM, CDR2 ANQGSEA. The CDR3 loop spans 13 amino acids. V lost 0 bases and J lost 3, with 8 bases in between. Here the CDR3 reads CSVEEGGYYGYTF. CDR3 coding DNA: TGCAGCGTTGAAGAGGGGGGGTACTATGGCTACACCTTC.

J is TRBJ2-7 and V is TRBV5-6; perhaps TRBD2 as D (5 bases). Germline V gene data show CDR1 as SGHDT and CDR2 as YYEEEE. V gave up 2 bases and J gave up 5 bases, with 20 bases separating them. The CDR3 runs 16 residues. CDR3 sequence reads: CASSLLMSGRVNEQYF. The CDR3 coding sequence is TGTGCCAGCAGCTTACTTATGAGCGGCCGGGTCAACGAGCAGTACTTC.

V usage is TRBV7-2 and J usage is TRBJ2-1, with D unresolved. The CDR3 is 14 residues long. Trimming took 1 base from V and 4 from J, leaving 8 bases between them. From germline, CDR1 is SGHTA and CDR2 FQGNSA. The CDR3 DNA is TGTGCCAGCAGCTTAGATCCATCATACAATGAGCAGTTCTTC. It translates to CASSLDPSYNEQFF.

This clone is a singleton in its sample. The chain joins TRBV7-8 to TRBJ1-5, with D possibly matching TRBD1 (6 bases). The germline CDR1 and CDR2 sequences are SGHVS and FQNEAQ. The CDR3 sequence is 15 residues long. Trimming cost V 3 bases and J 7 bases, with 16 bases left between them. CDR3 in amino acids: CASSLGTGIGQPQHF. The CDR3 nucleotides are TGTGCCAGCAGCTTGGGAACAGGGATCGGGCAGCCCCAGCATTTT.

This clone appeared once. The chain joins TRBV6-1 to TRBJ2-1, with 10 bases fitting TRBD2. Germline CDR1 MNHNS, CDR2 SASEGT. The CDR3 extends over 15 amino acids. Losses at the gene ends were 8 bases for V and 6 bases for J; bases not matched to a gene: 10. DNA for the CDR3: TGTGCCAGCCAGAGACTAGCGGGTGAGACCAATGAGCAGTTCTTC. As protein: CASQRLAGETNEQFF.

The chain joins TRBV5-4 to TRBJ2-5, with TRBD2 matching 15 bases. The germline gives CDR1 SGHNT, CDR2 YYREEE (reference sequence). The CDR3 sequence is 16 residues long. Unmatched junction bases numbered 2, after V lost 2 bases and J lost 3 bases. The chain's CDR3 is CASSLGLAGGEETQYF. As DNA, the CDR3 is TGTGCCAGCAGCTTAGGACTAGCGGGAGGGGAAGAGACCCAGTACTTC.

This chain joins TRBV19 and TRBJ2-1; 9 nucleotides agree with TRBD1. This CDR3 has 18 amino acids. J gave up 0 bases and V 6 bases, and 12 bases lay outside the gene matches. Looked up from germline, CDR1 is LNHDA and CDR2 is SQIVND (reference sequence). CDR3 bases: TGTGCCAGTAGGCCCCGCTCCGGACAGGGGAGCTCCTACAATGAGCAGTTCTTC. This gives the protein CASRPRSGQGSSYNEQFF.

V usage is TRBV5-4 and J usage is TRBJ2-7; TRBD1 aligns across 9 bases. There are 15 residues in the CDR3. The junction had 3 bases not matched to a gene; V was cut back by 2 bases and J by 0 bases. The germline gives CDR1 SGHNT, CDR2 YYREEE (reference sequence). The CDR3 region is CASSLTGGLSYEQYF. DNA of the CDR3: TGTGCCAGCAGCTTAACAGGGGGCCTCTCCTACGAGCAGTACTTC. Drawing the rest from reference TRBV5-4 and TRBJ2-7, the complete variable domain is ETGVTQSPTHLIKTRGQQVTLRCSSQSGHNTVSWYQQALGQGPQFIFQYYREEENGRGNFPPRFSGLQFPNYSSELNVNALELDDSALYLCASSLTGGLSYEQYFGPGTRLTVT.

The rearrangement joins TRBV27 to TRBJ1-5; D is perhaps TRBD1 (5 bases). CDR3 length equals 16 residues. V was cut by 9 bases and J by 2 bases, with 20 bases left in between. CDR1 is MNHEY and CDR2 is SMNVEV in the germline V gene (reference sequence). CDR3 residues: CARTPTGVGGNQPQHF. CDR3 bases: TGTGCCAGAACCCCTACGGGGGTCGGTGGCAATCAGCCCCAGCATTTT.

The gene calls are TRBV6-6 and TRBJ1-1, with D uncertain. The V gene's germline CDR1 is MNHNY and CDR2 SVGAGI (reference sequence). This CDR3 is built from 12 residues. Between the trimmed V and J ends, which lost 8 bases and 2 bases, there was a span of 9 bases. CDR3 in amino acids: CASGEGNTEAFF. The CDR3 DNA follows: TGTGCCAGCGGGGAGGGAAACACTGAAGCTTTCTTT.

The chain couples TRBV28 to TRBJ2-7; D unclear. The V gene's germline CDR1 is MDHEN and CDR2 SYDVKM. V gave up 3 bases and J gave up 0 bases, with 12 bases separating them. The CDR3 totals 15 residues. CDR3 in DNA: TGTGCCAGCAGTTTCCCTGGGCTCAGCTCCTACGAGCAGTACTTC. Translated: CASSFPGLSSYEQYF.

V gene TRBV1 combines with J gene TRBJ2-1; the DNA was not compared with TRBD2, the D call given in the table. TRBV1 is described as a pseudogene. This CDR3 contains 17 residues. The CDR3 here is CTRIAGGPRSSYNEQFF. CDR3 bases: TGCACCAGGATAGCGGGAGGGCCACGGAGCTCCTACAATGAGCAGTTCTTC.

The chain recombines TRBV15 with TRBJ2-2; a possible D gene is TRBD2 (7 bases). V was clipped by 6 bases and J by 0 bases, with 14 bases between them. Germline V CDR1 and CDR2: LNHNV, YYDKDF (reference sequence). The CDR3 is 16 residues long. CDR3 bases: TGTGCCACCAGAGAGGGGGGGCGGTCGAACACCGGGGAGCTGTTTTTT. This gives the protein CATREGGRSNTGELFF.

J is TRBJ1-2 and V is TRBV18; D gene uncertain. The V gene lost 6 bases and the J gene lost 4 bases, with 18 bases spanning the gap. The V gene's germline CDR1 is KGHSH and CDR2 LQKENI. The CDR3 runs to 15 residues. The CDR3 DNA reads as TGTGCCAGCTCCCCAGAGGGCCCTCTTGGCTATGGCTACACCTTC. This sequence encodes CASSPEGPLGYGYTF. The full variable domain, its missing parts supplied by reference TRBV18 and TRBJ1-2, is NAGVMQNPRHLVRRRGQEARLRCSPMKGHSHVYWYRQLPEEGLKFMVYLQKENIIDESGMPKERFSAEFPKEGPSILRIQQVVRGDSAAYFCASSPEGPLGYGYTFGSGTRLTVV.